Listed below are T cell receptor beta chains from one sample, sequenced in a study of T-cell memory formation after mild COVID-19. TCRdb re-called the 5' RACE reads through MiXCR, storing one row per CDR3 protein. The table lists 400,000 or so distinct CDR3 sequences, around 21% of them singletons, with around 12% in the top ten. The sequenced material came from PBMCs or a T cell subset sorted from them (not recorded which). These receptors all come from an adult woman who had mild COVID-19 (a few samples of this study predate the infection). Cell type and time point are not known. The CDR3 runs from the conserved cysteine through the conserved F or W. A D gene is named only where the DNA matches it firmly. The listing skips clone size in some rows; elsewhere it reads once, few, many or a size class.

>few|TRBD2|TRBJ2-3|TRBV12-3/TRBV12-4
CASFPSGGGTDTQYF
TGTGCCAGCTTTCCTAGCGGGGGGGGCACAGATACGCAGTATTTT
>-|-|TRBJ2-5|TRBV29-1
CSVARSEETQYF
TGCAGCGTCGCGCGCTCGGAAGAGACCCAGTACTTC
>few|-|TRBJ2-3|TRBV11-1
CASSFGEALGTDTQYF
TGTGCCAGCAGCTTCGGGGAGGCCCTCGGCACAGATACGCAGTATTTT
>-|TRBD1|TRBJ1-1|TRBV10-3
CAISAPTGGGGEAFF
TGTGCCATCAGTGCCCCCACAGGGGGCGGCGGTGAAGCTTTCTTT
>-|TRBD2|TRBJ2-7|TRBV18
CASSPTGTSGTYEQYF
TGTGCCAGCTCCCCAACTGGGACTAGCGGGACCTACGAGCAGTACTTC
>-|-|TRBJ2-1|TRBV19
CASSILQGLVNEQFF
TGTGCCAGTAGTATTCTTCAGGGCCTGGTTAATGAGCAGTTCTTC
>-|TRBD1|TRBJ2-7|TRBV29-1
CSVQLDRATRGEQYF
TGCAGCGTTCAACTCGACAGGGCCACTAGAGGGGAGCAGTACTTC
>few|TRBD2|TRBJ2-5|TRBV4-1
CASSQALGGGSETQYF
TGCGCCAGCAGCCAAGCCCTCGGGGGGGGCTCAGAGACCCAGTACTTC
>-|TRBD1|TRBJ1-2|TRBV27
CASSIRDRGLKGYGYTF
TGTGCCAGCAGCATTCGGGACAGGGGGCTAAAAGGGTATGGCTACACCTTC
>few|-|TRBJ1-1|TRBV27
CASKKRGAITEAFF
TGTGCCAGCAAGAAGAGGGGGGCGATCACTGAAGCTTTCTTT
>few|TRBD1|TRBJ2-2|TRBV12-3/TRBV12-4
CASRTGGTGTGELFF
TGTGCCAGCAGGACAGGGGGCACCGGAACCGGGGAGCTGTTTTTT
>-|TRBD1|TRBJ2-2|TRBV5-1
CASTPDRGRLTGELFF
TGCGCCAGCACCCCCGACAGGGGGCGATTAACCGGGGAGCTGTTTTTT
>-|TRBD2|TRBJ2-7|TRBV4-3
CASSQGGGLAGVGEQYF
TGCGCCAGCAGCCAAGGGGGGGGCCTAGCGGGAGTAGGCGAGCAGTACTTC
>few|TRBD1|TRBJ1-3|TRBV3-1
CASSPDRGPGNTIYF
TGTGCCAGCAGTCCCGACAGGGGGCCGGGAAACACCATATATTTT
>-|TRBD2|TRBJ2-5|TRBV5-1
CASSPGGLAGGPVQETQYF
TGCGCCAGCAGCCCCGGGGGACTGGCGGGGGGGCCTGTCCAAGAGACCCAGTACTTC
>few|-|TRBJ2-4|TRBV10-3
CAISTQVAKNIQYF
TGTGCCATCAGTACACAGGTAGCCAAAAACATTCAGTACTTC
>few|TRBD1|TRBJ2-2|TRBV7-9
CASSLPGGGYTGELFF
TGTGCCAGCAGCTTACCAGGGGGTGGCTACACCGGGGAGCTGTTTTTT
>few|-|TRBJ2-6|TRBV18
CASSPYREGGANVLTF
TGTGCCAGCTCACCTTACAGGGAAGGTGGGGCCAACGTCCTGACTTTC
>-|-|TRBJ2-1|TRBV19
CASNQDQYNEQFF
TGTGCCAGTAACCAAGACCAATACAATGAGCAGTTCTTC
>-|TRBD1|TRBJ1-6|TRBV20-1
CSAKGTVASPLHF
TGCAGTGCTAAAGGGACAGTGGCTTCACCCCTCCACTTT
>-|-|TRBJ1-3|TRBV29-1
CSVRNSGNTIYF
TGCAGCGTGCGAAACTCTGGAAACACCATATATTTT
>many|TRBD1|TRBJ2-7|TRBV5-1
CASSLRQGDASQYF
TGCGCCAGCAGCTTGAGACAGGGGGACGCTTCGCAGTACTTC
>-|-|TRBJ2-3|TRBV7-8
CASSRPFGTDTQYF
TGTGCCAGCAGCCGTCCATTTGGCACAGATACGCAGTATTTT
>-|-|TRBJ2-2|TRBV5-1
CASSFGASDRTGELFF
TGCGCCAGCAGCTTTGGGGCATCGGACAGAACCGGGGAGCTGTTTTTT
>-|TRBD1|TRBJ2-7|TRBV20-1
CSARDQRTGSSYEQYF
TGCAGTGCTAGAGATCAAAGGACAGGGAGCTCCTACGAGCAGTACTTC
>few|-|TRBJ2-3|TRBV18
CASSRPDGQITRTDTQYF
TGTGCCAGCTCACGACCCGACGGACAAATTACCCGCACAGATACGCAGTATTTT
>few|-|TRBJ2-2|TRBV28
CATSLDTGELFF
TGTGCCACCTCCTTGGACACCGGGGAGCTGTTTTTT
>-|-|TRBJ2-7|TRBV20-1
CSADRAGNYEQYF
TGCAGTGCTGATCGGGCGGGAAACTACGAGCAGTACTTC
>few|-|TRBJ2-3|TRBV5-5
CASSFPQVVGTDTQYF
TGTGCCAGCAGCTTTCCACAGGTTGTCGGCACAGATACGCAGTATTTT
>-|-|TRBJ2-7|TRBV19
CASSIAWQASSYEQYF
TGTGCCAGTAGTATAGCGTGGCAAGCCAGCTCCTACGAGCAGTACTTC
>few|-|TRBJ1-3|TRBV15
CATSRDGGQRSPSGNTIYF
TGTGCCACCAGCAGAGATGGTGGTCAACGTTCCCCCTCTGGAAACACCATATATTTT
>-|TRBD1|TRBJ1-5|TRBV19
CASNSQQGADQPQHF
TGTGCCAGTAACTCCCAACAGGGGGCCGATCAGCCCCAGCATTTT
>few|TRBD2|TRBJ2-1|TRBV6-5
CASSYSSGSEQFF
TGTGCCAGCAGTTACTCTAGCGGGAGTGAGCAGTTCTTC
>-|-|TRBJ2-1|TRBV4-2
CASRRDDVSYNEQFF
TGTGCCAGCAGGAGGGACGACGTCTCCTACAATGAGCAGTTCTTC
>few|-|TRBJ2-7|TRBV15
CATSRDFGHEQYF
TGTGCCACCAGCAGAGATTTCGGACACGAGCAGTACTTC
>-|-|TRBJ2-5|TRBV5-1
CASSRWTEETQYF
TGCGCCAGCAGCCGTTGGACAGAAGAGACCCAGTACTTC
>-|TRBD2|TRBJ2-1|TRBV7-3
CASSLWGLAGDEQFF
TGTGCCAGCAGCTTATGGGGACTAGCGGGGGATGAGCAGTTCTTC
>-|-|TRBJ2-1|TRBV4-2
CASSQDKGGQFF
TGTGCCAGCAGCCAAGATAAGGGAGGGCAGTTCTTC
>-|TRBD2|TRBJ2-2|TRBV7-6
CASSLGARLAGHTGELFF
TGTGCCAGCAGCTTAGGGGCTCGACTAGCGGGCCACACCGGGGAGCTGTTTTTT
>many|-|TRBJ1-6|TRBV2
CASSTQWNSPLHF
TGTGCCAGCAGTACGCAATGGAATTCACCCCTCCACTTT
>many|-|TRBJ1-5|TRBV5-1
CASSLGDSSNQPQHF
TGCGCCAGCAGCTTGGGTGACTCGAGCAATCAGCCCCAGCATTTT
>-|TRBD1|TRBJ1-2|TRBV5-1
CASSITGDPVYGYTF
TGCGCCAGCAGCATAACAGGGGACCCCGTCTATGGCTACACCTTC
>-|-|TRBJ1-1|TRBV5-1
CASSLDHQGMNTEAFF
TGCGCCAGCAGCTTGGACCATCAGGGGATGAACACTGAAGCTTTCTTT
>-|TRBD1|TRBJ2-5|TRBV7-6
CASSLEGAGKTQYF
TGTGCCAGCAGCTTAGAGGGGGCCGGGAAGACCCAGTACTTC
>-|-|TRBJ1-1|TRBV11-2
CASSLLGIGVTEAFF
TGTGCCAGCAGCTTATTAGGGATTGGGGTGACTGAAGCTTTCTTT
>-|-|TRBJ1-1|TRBV12-3/TRBV12-4
CASSFPGSNTEAFF
TGTGCCAGCAGTTTCCCAGGTTCTAACACTGAAGCTTTCTTT
>-|-|TRBJ2-1|TRBV24-1
CATRGGGWGYNEQFF
TGTGCCACCAGGGGGGGCGGTTGGGGCTACAATGAGCAGTTCTTC
>-|-|TRBJ2-1|TRBV4-1
CASSQGVRGRNEQFF
TGCGCCAGCAGCCAAGGTGTCAGGGGAAGGAATGAGCAGTTCTTC
>-|-|TRBJ1-5|TRBV9
CASSIRDFDQPQHF
TGTGCCAGCAGCATCCGGGATTTCGATCAGCCCCAGCATTTT
>few|TRBD1|TRBJ2-7|TRBV7-6
CASSLPGTGGEQYF
TGTGCCAGCAGCTTACCCGGGACAGGGGGGGAGCAGTACTTC
>-|TRBD2|TRBJ2-7|TRBV12-3/TRBV12-4
CASTPGGAYEQYF
TGTGCCAGCACCCCGGGGGGGGCCTACGAGCAGTACTTC
>few|TRBD1|TRBJ1-2|TRBV7-6
CASSLIATGGTGYTF
TGTGCCAGCAGCTTAATCGCGACAGGGGGCACAGGCTACACCTTC
>few|-|TRBJ2-5|TRBV29-1
CSADPGGRRETQYF
TGCAGCGCTGATCCGGGGGGCCGTAGAGAGACCCAGTACTTC
>-|TRBD1|TRBJ2-5|TRBV2
CASSGGTGQETQYF
TGTGCCAGCAGCGGGGGGACAGGGCAAGAGACCCAGTACTTC
>-|-|TRBJ2-5|TRBV15
CATSREPGHSQETQYF
TGTGCCACCAGCAGAGAACCGGGACACTCCCAAGAGACCCAGTACTTC
>-|TRBD2|TRBJ2-3|TRBV6-6
CASGRAETDTQYF
TGTGCCAGCGGGAGGGCCGAGACAGATACGCAGTATTTT